Sequencing of this TCR beta chain was carried out in a study of T cells in Graves' hyperthyroidism and ophthalmopathy. Trimming pared 2 bases from V and 5 bases from J, leaving 16 bases between. The CDR3 length is 15 residues. Germline V CDR1 and CDR2: SGHRS, YFSETQ. General study results and limits: Among thyroid clonotypes expanded above 0.001, most also appeared in blood.

Amplification of TCR beta CDR3 regions was performed using RNA transcripts as template. First-round RT-PCR with HTBI primers amplified the TCR CDR3 region. TCRdb re-called the multiplex PCR reads with MiXCR, one entry per CDR3 protein. The table shows around 660,000 distinct CDR3 sequences, with 45% occurring only once. The sample holds many counts of this clonotype. Its antigen is undetermined. This receptor was obtained from an adult man with Graves' disease, either hyperthyroidism or ophthalmopathy (not recorded which). Sequences were obtained from peripheral blood or thyroid tissue (not recorded which). The rearrangement uses TRBV5-1 and TRBJ2-5; D gene ambiguous. The CDR3 coding sequence is TGCGCCAGCAGCTTCCAGGCGTCGGGTGACGAGACCCAGTACTTC. Amino acids: CASSFQASGDETQYF.